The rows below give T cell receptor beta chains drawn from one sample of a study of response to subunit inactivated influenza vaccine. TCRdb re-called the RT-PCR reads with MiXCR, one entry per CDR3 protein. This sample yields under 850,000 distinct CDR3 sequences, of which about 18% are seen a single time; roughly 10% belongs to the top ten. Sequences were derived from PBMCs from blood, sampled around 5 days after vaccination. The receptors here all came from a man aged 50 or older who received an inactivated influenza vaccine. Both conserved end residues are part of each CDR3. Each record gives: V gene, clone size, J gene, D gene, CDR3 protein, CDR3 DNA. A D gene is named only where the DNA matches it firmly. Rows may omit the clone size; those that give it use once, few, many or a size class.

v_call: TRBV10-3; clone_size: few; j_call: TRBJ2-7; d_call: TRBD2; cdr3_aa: CAISRGLAYEQYF; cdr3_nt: TGTGCCATCAGTAGGGGACTAGCCTACGAGCAGTACTTC
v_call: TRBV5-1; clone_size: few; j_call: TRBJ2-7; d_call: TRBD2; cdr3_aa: CASSPIIAGGPSEQYF; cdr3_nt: TGCGCCAGCAGCCCGATCATAGCGGGAGGGCCCTCCGAGCAGTACTTC
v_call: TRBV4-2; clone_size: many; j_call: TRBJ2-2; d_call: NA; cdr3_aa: CASSRSWDTGELFF; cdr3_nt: TGTGCCAGCAGCCGTAGTTGGGACACCGGGGAGCTGTTTTTT
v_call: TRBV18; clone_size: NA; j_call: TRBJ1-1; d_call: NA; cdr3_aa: CASSPNRDEAFF; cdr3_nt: TGTGCCAGCTCACCGAACAGGGATGAAGCTTTCTTT
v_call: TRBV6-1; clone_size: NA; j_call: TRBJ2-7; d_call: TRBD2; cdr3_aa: CASSRGRATFEQYF; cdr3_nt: TGTGCCAGCAGCCGTGGGAGGGCGACGTTCGAGCAGTACTTC
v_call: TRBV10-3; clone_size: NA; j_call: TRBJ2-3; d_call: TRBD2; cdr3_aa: CAISELAGGSTDTQYF; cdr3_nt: TGTGCCATCAGCGAGCTAGCGGGGGGGAGCACAGATACGCAGTATTTT
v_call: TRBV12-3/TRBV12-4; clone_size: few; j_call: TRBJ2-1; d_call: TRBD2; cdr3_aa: CASSASGRNNEQFF; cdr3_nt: TGTGCCAGCAGTGCCAGCGGGAGGAACAATGAGCAGTTCTTC
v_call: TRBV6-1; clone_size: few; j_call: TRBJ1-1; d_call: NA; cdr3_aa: CASSIPSRMPYEAFF; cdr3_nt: TGTGCCAGCAGCATCCCTTCGCGGATGCCGTATGAAGCTTTCTTT
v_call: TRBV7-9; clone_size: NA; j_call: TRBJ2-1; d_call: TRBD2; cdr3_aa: CASVASGKNYNEQFF; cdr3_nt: TGTGCCAGCGTGGCTAGCGGGAAAAATTACAATGAGCAGTTCTTC
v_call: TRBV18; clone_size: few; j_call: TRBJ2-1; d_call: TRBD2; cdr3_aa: CASSPKTLGSGYNEQFF; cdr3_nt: TGTGCCAGCTCACCAAAAACTCTTGGTAGCGGGTACAATGAGCAGTTCTTC
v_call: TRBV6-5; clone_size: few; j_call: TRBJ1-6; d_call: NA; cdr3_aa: CASSYTAGDSPLHF; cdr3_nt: TGTGCCAGCAGTTACACGGCAGGGGATTCACCCCTCCACTTT
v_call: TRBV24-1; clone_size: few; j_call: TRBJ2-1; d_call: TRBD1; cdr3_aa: CATSDLPGQGSNEQFF; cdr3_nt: TGTGCCACCAGTGATTTGCCGGGACAGGGTTCCAATGAGCAGTTCTTC
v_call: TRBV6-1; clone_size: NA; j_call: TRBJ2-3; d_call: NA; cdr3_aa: CASTAGPSTDTQYF; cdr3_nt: TGTGCCAGCACCGCAGGACCTTCCACAGATACGCAGTATTTT
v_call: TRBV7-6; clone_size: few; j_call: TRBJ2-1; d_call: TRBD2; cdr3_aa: CASSLGGGGASSYNEQFF; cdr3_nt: TGTGCCAGCAGCTTAGGAGGCGGGGGGGCCAGCTCCTACAATGAGCAGTTCTTC
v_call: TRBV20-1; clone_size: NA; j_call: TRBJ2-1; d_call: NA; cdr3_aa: CSARRSIYNEQFF; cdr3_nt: TGCAGTGCTAGAAGGTCTATCTACAATGAGCAGTTCTTC
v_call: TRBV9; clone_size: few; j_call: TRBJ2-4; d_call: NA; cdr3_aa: CASSVGAAGLAKNIQYF; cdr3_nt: TGTGCCAGCAGCGTAGGAGCCGCCGGTTTAGCCAAAAACATTCAGTACTTC
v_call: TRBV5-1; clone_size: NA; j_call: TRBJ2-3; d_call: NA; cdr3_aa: CASSTAHNTDTQYF; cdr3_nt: TGCGCCAGCAGCACAGCCCATAACACAGATACGCAGTATTTT
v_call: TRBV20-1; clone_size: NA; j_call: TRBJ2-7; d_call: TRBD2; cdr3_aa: CSASWAGGPNEQYF; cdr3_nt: TGCAGTGCTAGTTGGGCGGGAGGGCCCAACGAGCAGTACTTC
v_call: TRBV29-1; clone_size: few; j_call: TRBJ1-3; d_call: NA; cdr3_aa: CSVEDPLAGRGNTIYF; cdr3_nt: TGCAGCGTTGAAGATCCCCTTGCAGGCCGCGGAAACACCATATATTTT
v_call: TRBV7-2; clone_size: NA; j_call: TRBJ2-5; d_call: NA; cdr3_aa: CASSLFGNRGETQYF; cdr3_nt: TGTGCCAGCAGCTTATTCGGGAATAGGGGTGAGACCCAGTACTTC
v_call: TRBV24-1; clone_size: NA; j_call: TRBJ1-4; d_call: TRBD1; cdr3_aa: CATSDGGTETNEKLFF; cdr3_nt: TGTGCCACCAGTGATGGTGGGACAGAGACTAATGAAAAACTGTTTTTT
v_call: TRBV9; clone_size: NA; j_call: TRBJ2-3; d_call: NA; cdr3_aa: CASSPMGGGSTDTQYF; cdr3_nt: TGTGCCAGCAGCCCGATGGGGGGCGGGTCCACAGATACGCAGTATTTT
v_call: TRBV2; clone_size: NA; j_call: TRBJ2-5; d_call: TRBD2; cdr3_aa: CASSKTSGGAETQYF; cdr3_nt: TGTGCCAGCAGCAAGACTAGCGGGGGGGCGGAGACCCAGTACTTC
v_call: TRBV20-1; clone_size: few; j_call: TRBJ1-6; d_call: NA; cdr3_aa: CSARMGGSYNSPLHF; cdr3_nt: TGCAGTGCTAGGATGGGAGGCTCCTATAATTCACCCCTCCACTTT
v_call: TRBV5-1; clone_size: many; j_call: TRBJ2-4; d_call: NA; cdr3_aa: CASSPDGARDIQYF; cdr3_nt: TGCGCCAGCAGCCCGGACGGGGCGAGGGACATTCAGTACTTC
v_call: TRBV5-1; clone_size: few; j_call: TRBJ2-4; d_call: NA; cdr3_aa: CASSLGRGNIQYF; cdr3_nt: TGCGCCAGCAGCTTGGGCCGTGGTAACATTCAGTACTTC
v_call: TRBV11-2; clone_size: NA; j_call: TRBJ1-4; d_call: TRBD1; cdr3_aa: CASSPRGGQGEKLFF; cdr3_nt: TGTGCCAGCAGCCCGAGAGGGGGCCAGGGTGAAAAACTGTTTTTT
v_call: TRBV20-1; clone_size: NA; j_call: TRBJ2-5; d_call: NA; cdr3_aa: CSAESGGWETQYF; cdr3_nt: TGCAGTGCTGAGAGCGGAGGGTGGGAGACCCAGTACTTC
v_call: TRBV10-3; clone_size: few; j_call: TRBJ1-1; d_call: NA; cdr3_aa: CAISVGMNTEAFF; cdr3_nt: TGTGCCATCAGTGTAGGGATGAACACTGAAGCTTTCTTT
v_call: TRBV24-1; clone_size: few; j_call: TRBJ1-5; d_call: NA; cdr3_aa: CATSDLPGQPQHF; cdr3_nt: TGTGCCACCAGTGATTTGCCTGGCCAGCCCCAGCATTTT
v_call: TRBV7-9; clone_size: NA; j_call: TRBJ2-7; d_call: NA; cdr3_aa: CASSPMGSGYEQYF; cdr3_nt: TGTGCCAGCAGCCCAATGGGCAGCGGCTACGAGCAGTACTTC
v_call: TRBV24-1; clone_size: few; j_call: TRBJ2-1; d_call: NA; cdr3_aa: CATSDPDSPHSYNEQFF; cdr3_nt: TGTGCCACCAGTGACCCGGACAGCCCTCACTCCTACAATGAGCAGTTCTTC
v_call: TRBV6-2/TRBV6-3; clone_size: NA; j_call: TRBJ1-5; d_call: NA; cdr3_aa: CASSYDTDQPQHF; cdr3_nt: TGTGCCAGCAGTTACGACACCGATCAGCCCCAGCATTTT
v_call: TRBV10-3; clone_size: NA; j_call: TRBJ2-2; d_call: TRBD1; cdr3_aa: CAINSQGDTGELFF; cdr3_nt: TGTGCCATCAACTCTCAGGGGGACACCGGGGAGCTGTTTTTT
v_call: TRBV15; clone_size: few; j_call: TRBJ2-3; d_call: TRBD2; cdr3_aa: CATREGATDTQYF; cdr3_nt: TGTGCCACGCGGGAGGGGGCTACAGATACGCAGTATTTT
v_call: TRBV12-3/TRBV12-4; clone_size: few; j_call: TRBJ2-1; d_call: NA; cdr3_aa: CASSSMGGRFNEQFF; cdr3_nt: TGTGCCAGCAGCTCTATGGGGGGCAGATTCAATGAGCAGTTCTTC
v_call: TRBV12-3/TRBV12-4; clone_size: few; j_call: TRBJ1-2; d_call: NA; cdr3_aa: CASSGVVNYGYTF; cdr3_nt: TGTGCCAGCAGCGGTGTGGTTAACTATGGCTACACCTTC
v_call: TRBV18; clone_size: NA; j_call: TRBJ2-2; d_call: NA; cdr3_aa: CASSPGVANTGELFF; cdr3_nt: TGTGCCAGCTCACCAGGGGTAGCGAACACCGGGGAGCTGTTTTTT
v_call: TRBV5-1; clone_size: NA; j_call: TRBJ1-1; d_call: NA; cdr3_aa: CASSKQTRNTEAFF; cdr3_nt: TGCGCCAGCAGCAAACAGACCCGGAACACTGAAGCTTTCTTT
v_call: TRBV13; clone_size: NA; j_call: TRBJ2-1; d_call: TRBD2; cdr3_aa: CASSLRGLAGNEQFF; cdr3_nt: TGTGCCAGCAGCTTACGTGGGCTAGCGGGGAATGAGCAGTTCTTC
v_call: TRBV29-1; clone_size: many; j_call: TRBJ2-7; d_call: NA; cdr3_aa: CSVAFQGGYEQYF; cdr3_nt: TGCAGCGTTGCCTTCCAGGGCGGCTACGAGCAGTACTTC
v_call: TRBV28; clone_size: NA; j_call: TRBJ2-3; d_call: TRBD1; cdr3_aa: CASSLVRGLTDTQYF; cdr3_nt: TGTGCCAGCAGTTTGGTTAGGGGGCTAACAGATACGCAGTATTTT
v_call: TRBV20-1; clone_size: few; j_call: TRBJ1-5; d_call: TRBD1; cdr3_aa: CSAPSRQGRNQPQHF; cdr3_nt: TGCAGTGCCCCCTCCCGACAGGGGCGCAATCAGCCCCAGCATTTT
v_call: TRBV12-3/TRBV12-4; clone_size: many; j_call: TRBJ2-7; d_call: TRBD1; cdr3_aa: CASRLGTGTNEQYF; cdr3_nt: TGTGCCAGCAGACTCGGGACAGGAACCAACGAGCAGTACTTC
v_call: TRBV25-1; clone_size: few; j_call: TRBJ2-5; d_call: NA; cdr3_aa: CASSEERLPSETQYF; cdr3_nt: TGTGCCAGCAGTGAGGAAAGACTCCCAAGTGAGACCCAGTACTTC
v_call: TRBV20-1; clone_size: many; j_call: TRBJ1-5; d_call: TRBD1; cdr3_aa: CSALQGAGSQPQHF; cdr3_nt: TGCAGTGCCTTACAGGGGGCTGGAAGTCAGCCCCAGCATTTT
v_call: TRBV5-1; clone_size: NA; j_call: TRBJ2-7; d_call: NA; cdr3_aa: CASSSGGAVEQYF; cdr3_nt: TGCGCCAGCAGCTCCGGAGGGGCAGTCGAGCAGTACTTC